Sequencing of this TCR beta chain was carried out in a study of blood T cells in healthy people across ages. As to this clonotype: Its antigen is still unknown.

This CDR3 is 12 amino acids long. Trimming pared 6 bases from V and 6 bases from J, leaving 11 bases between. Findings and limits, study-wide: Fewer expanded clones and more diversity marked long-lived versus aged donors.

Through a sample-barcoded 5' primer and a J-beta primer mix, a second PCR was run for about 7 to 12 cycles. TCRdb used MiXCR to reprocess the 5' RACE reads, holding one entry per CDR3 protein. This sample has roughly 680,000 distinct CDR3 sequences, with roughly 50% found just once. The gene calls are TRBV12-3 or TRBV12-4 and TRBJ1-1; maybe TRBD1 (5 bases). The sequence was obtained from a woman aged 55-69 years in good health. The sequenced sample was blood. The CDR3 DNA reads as TGTGCCAGCAGCTCGGACATTCCTGAAGCTTTCTTT. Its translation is CASSSDIPEAFF.